A single sample is the source of the 5 T cell receptor beta chains below, sequenced in a study of PD-1 blockade in classical Hodgkin lymphoma. TCRdb keeps only in-frame clones here, not all; method: immunoSEQ multiplex PCR. The sample records around 20,000 clones, 65% to 85% being singletons. Time point given: cycle 4 day 1 (C4D1), after less than seven weeks of nivolumab. All patients relapsed after autologous stem cell transplantation, and brentuximab vedotin exposure varied. The sequencing here drew on peripheral blood mononuclear cells (PBMCs), taken before the fourth cycle of nivolumab. The receptors were gathered from a human donor with classical Hodgkin lymphoma.

The chain recombines TRBV10-1 with TRBJ2-3; TRBD1 aligns across 7 bases. The CDR3 spans 15 residues. V was pared by 6 bases and J by 3 bases, with 9 bases of the junction left unmatched. CDR1 is WNHNN and CDR2 is SYGVQD in the germline V gene (reference sequence). The CDR3 coding sequence is TGCGCCAGCAGCCCTCGACAGGGTGGAACAGATACGCAGTATTTT. Translated, it gives CASSPRQGGTDTQYF.

The chain carries TRBV21-1 and TRBJ2-1; the table's TRBD2 call for D was not verified on the DNA. TRBV21-1 is classified as a pseudogene. The CDR3 length is 14 residues. CDR3 sequence reads: CASSPLRPYNEQFF. The DNA of the CDR3 is TGTGCCAGCAGTCCCCTGAGGCCCTACAATGAGCAGTTCTTC.

The rearrangement joins TRBV5-1 to TRBJ2-2; TRBD1 is a possible D gene (8 bases). Germline assignment: CDR1 SGHRS and CDR2 YFSETQ. V was pared by 4 bases and J by 6 bases, with 16 bases between. This CDR3 comprises 15 residues. This chain's CDR3 is CASSMWTGRAGELFF. The CDR3 DNA reads as TGCGCCAGCAGCATGTGGACAGGGAGGGCCGGGGAGCTGTTTTTT.

This chain connects TRBV5-6 to TRBJ1-2, with D hard to call. CDR3 length: 12 amino acids. Germline values: CDR1 SGHDT, CDR2 YYEEEE. Trimming shortened V by 0 bases and J by 4 bases, and 4 bases separated the two germline ends. CDR3 sequence reads: CASSLVSYGYTF. The CDR3 DNA is TGTGCCAGCAGCTTGGTCAGCTATGGCTACACCTTC. The full variable domain, its missing parts supplied by reference TRBV5-6 and TRBJ1-2, is DAGVTQSPTHLIKTRGQQVTLRCSPKSGHDTVSWYQQALGQGPQFIFQYYEEEERQRGNFPDRFSGHQFPNYSSELNVNALLLGDSALYLCASSLVSYGYTFGSGTRLTVV.

This chain links TRBV28 with TRBJ1-6, with a weak D call TRBD1 (6 bases). The germline CDR1 and CDR2 sequences are MDHEN and SYDVKM. The CDR3 consists of 16 residues. Trimming left V 1 base short and J 7 bases short, with 14 bases between. CDR3 sequence: CASSLYRVQPNSPLHF. The CDR3 DNA follows: TGTGCCAGCAGTTTATACAGGGTCCAGCCGAATTCACCCCTCCACTTT.